The 23 T cell receptor beta chains given below trace back to one sample, sequenced in a study of Ad26.COV2.S vaccination and SARS-CoV-2 variants. Produced via immunoSEQ multiplex PCR; TCRdb's table is partial and in-frame only. The sample shows about 330,000 clones, roughly 88% of them seen only once. The treatment is: 15 to 20 received Ad26.COV2.S at low or high dose, single or two shots; 5 received placebo; per-sample allocation not given. Sampling was done on day 63 after the first vaccine or placebo injection. Sequenced material: peripheral blood, taken in a trial of Ad26.COV2.S vaccine versus placebo. These receptors all come from a person aged 18-65 years who received the Ad26.COV2.S COVID-19 vaccine or a placebo.

V usage is TRBV6-6 and J usage is TRBJ2-6; no clear D gene. V lost 5 bases to trimming and J lost 0 bases, with 8 bases between them. The CDR3 contains 15 residues. Germline CDR1 MNHNY, CDR2 SVGAGI (reference sequence). The CDR3 loop reads CASSRTRSGANVLTF. CDR3 coding DNA: TGTGCCAGCAGTCGGACCCGCTCTGGGGCCAACGTCCTGACTTTC.

The chain couples TRBV15 to TRBJ1-5; no clear D. CDR3 length: 15 residues. The V gene's germline CDR1 is LNHNV and CDR2 YYDKDF (reference sequence). The V and J ends lost 0 bases and 4 bases respectively, with 10 bases between them. CDR3 region: CATSRDRNRNQPQHF. DNA of the CDR3: TGTGCCACCAGCAGAGATCGCAATAGGAATCAGCCCCAGCATTTT. Full variable domain (rest looked up from reference TRBV15 and TRBJ1-5): DAMVIQNPRYQVTQFGKPVTLSCSQTLNHNVMYWYQQKSSQAPKLLFHYYDKDFNNEADTPDNFQSRRPNTSFCFLDIRSPGLGDTAMYLCATSRDRNRNQPQHFGDGTRLSIL.

The V call is TRBV6-1, the J call TRBJ1-2, with D possibly matching TRBD1 (5 bases). Germline V gives CDR1 MNHNS, CDR2 SASEGT. This CDR3 spans 14 amino acids. Between the trimmed V and J ends, which lost 1 base and 4 bases, there was a span of 10 bases. The DNA of the CDR3 is TGTGCCAGCAGTGAAGTGGGGGGGAGCTATGGCTACACCTTC. Translating it yields CASSEVGGSYGYTF.

The chain combines TRBV12-3 or TRBV12-4 with TRBJ1-5; D may be TRBD1 (5 bases). The CDR3 runs to 13 residues. With 7 bases removed from V and 6 bases from J, the gap between germline ends came to 13 bases. CDR3 residues: CASTKGSSQPQHF. The DNA for the CDR3 is TGTGCCAGCACCAAGGGGTCTAGTCAGCCCCAGCATTTT.

The genes are TRBV6-4 and TRBJ1-1; D is undetermined. This CDR3 spans 15 amino acids. The V gene's germline CDR1 is MRHNA and CDR2 SNTAGT. The V gene lost 3 bases and the J gene lost 6 bases, with 17 bases spanning the gap. CDR3 in amino acids: CASSDQPGSGSEAFF. For the CDR3, the DNA is TGTGCCAGCAGTGATCAGCCCGGGTCAGGATCTGAAGCTTTCTTT.

This clone occurred a few times. The junction departs from germline at one end; a sequencing error may be responsible. The chain couples TRBV7-6 to TRBJ2-1; 11 bases match TRBD2. The CDR3 extends over 16 amino acids. Germline V gene data show CDR1 as SGHVS and CDR2 as FNYEAQ. DNA of the CDR3: TGTGCCAGCAGCTCCCGACTAGCGGGGTCCTCCAATGAGCAGTTCTTC. Translation: CASSSRLAGSSNEQFF.

The V call is TRBV6-2 or TRBV6-3, the J call TRBJ2-7, with a tentative D call TRBD2 (5 bases). The ends were cut back, 5 bases at V and 4 bases at J, with 9 bases in the middle. Per the germline V gene, CDR1 is MNHEY and CDR2 is SVGEGT. The CDR3 is 12 residues long. This CDR3 reads CASSERTYEQYV. In DNA, the CDR3 is TGTGCCAGCAGTGAGCGGACTTACGAGCAGTACGTC.

The V gene is TRBV5-1, the J gene TRBJ2-1; the D is unclear. The CDR3 runs to 14 residues. The germline gives CDR1 SGHRS, CDR2 YFSETQ. Trimming pared 3 bases from V and 8 bases from J, leaving 15 bases between. In nucleotides, the CDR3 is TGCGCCAGCAGCTGGTTGAGCAACCCAGATGAGCAGTTCTTC. This encodes CASSWLSNPDEQFF.

This chain joins TRBV27 and TRBJ1-6, with D tentatively TRBD1 (6 bases). This CDR3 is built from 15 residues. Germline CDR1 and CDR2: MNHEY and SMNVEV (reference sequence). Trimming removed 3 bases at V and 10 bases at J, with 16 bases between. CDR3: CASSFGQNSGSPLHF. CDR3 nucleotide sequence: TGTGCCAGCAGTTTCGGACAGAACTCCGGCTCACCCCTCCACTTT.

The rearrangement joins TRBV4-3 to TRBJ2-7; perhaps TRBD2 as D (6 bases). Deletions cut 0 bases from V and 4 bases from J, with 16 bases between. Germline-derived CDR1 and CDR2 are LGHNA and YSLEER. This CDR3 is built from 16 residues. The CDR3 loop is CASSQDWRDSAYEQYF. In nucleotides, the CDR3 is TGCGCCAGCAGCCAAGATTGGCGGGACTCGGCGTACGAGCAGTACTTC.

This chain connects TRBV4-3 to TRBJ2-2; 10 bases fit TRBD2. The CDR3 is made up of 21 amino acids. Germline CDR1 is LGHNA and CDR2 is YSLEER. J was trimmed by 1 base and V by 2 bases; bases with no gene match: 16. The chain's CDR3 is CASSQRGGGHRTSGNTGELFF. DNA for the CDR3: TGCGCCAGCAGCCAACGAGGGGGGGGACACAGGACTAGCGGGAACACCGGGGAGCTGTTTTTT.

CDR3 sequence (DNA): TGTGCCAGCAGTTCGCGGGGACAGTCTATTTACAATGAGCAGTTCTTC. It specifies CASSSRGQSIYNEQFF. The chain carries TRBV27 and TRBJ2-1; D perhaps matches TRBD1 (7 bases). Per germline, CDR1 MNHEY and CDR2 SMNVEV (reference sequence). The V end was cut by 4 bases, the J end by 4 bases, with 17 bases between. The CDR3 has 16 residues.

This clone was observed a single time. The J gene is TRBJ1-1, the V gene TRBV18; no reliable D call. This CDR3 contains 15 residues. Germline lookup yields CDR1 KGHSH and CDR2 LQKENI. Trimming pared 3 bases from V and 1 base from J, leaving 12 bases between. The CDR3 sequence: CASSPKGRANTEAFF. CDR3 bases: TGTGCCAGCTCACCTAAAGGACGGGCGAACACTGAAGCTTTCTTT.

This chain connects TRBV3-1 (or the pseudogene TRBV3-2) to TRBJ2-4; 11 nucleotides align to TRBD2. Trimming cost V 2 bases and J 9 bases; bases outside gene matches: 0. CDR1 is LGHDT, CDR2 YNNKEL, per germline (reference sequence). This CDR3 contains 13 residues. The CDR3 loop is CASSQTSGSIQYF. The CDR3, as DNA: TGTGCCAGCAGCCAAACTAGCGGGAGCATTCAGTACTTC.

This chain uses TRBV7-9 with TRBJ1-5; the D is unclear. V was clipped by 4 bases and J by 6 bases, with 10 bases between them. Germline V gene lookup returns CDR1 SEHNR and CDR2 FQNEAQ (reference sequence). The CDR3 totals 13 residues. The CDR3 region is CASSSVERQPQHF. DNA of the CDR3: TGTGCCAGCAGCTCCGTAGAGCGTCAGCCCCAGCATTTT.

This chain uses TRBV6-2 or TRBV6-3 with TRBJ2-7; TRBD2 matches 7 bases. CDR1 MNHEY and CDR2 SVGEGT come from the germline V gene. After removal of 4 bases from V and 0 bases from J, the junction contained 12 bases not matched to a gene. This CDR3 comprises 17 residues. The CDR3 nucleotides are TGTGCCAGCAGTTGGGGTCCCGGGGGGAGGAGCTCCTACGAGCAGTACTTC. Translation gives CASSWGPGGRSSYEQYF.

The rearrangement uses TRBV2 and TRBJ1-1; D not certain. V was pared by 6 bases and J by 7 bases, with 12 bases between. The CDR3 contains 12 residues. Germline CDR1 and CDR2: SNHLY and FYNNEI. The CDR3 loop reads CASRDADLEAFF. Written as DNA, the CDR3 is TGTGCCAGCAGGGACGCTGACCTTGAAGCTTTCTTT.

The chain has TRBV18 and TRBJ1-1; 7 bases are shared with TRBD1. V lost 5 bases to trimming and J lost 1 base; unmatched junction nucleotides: 7. CDR1 is KGHSH and CDR2 is LQKENI in the germline V gene. The CDR3 spans 15 residues. CDR3 region: CASSTGTVSNTEAFF. Here the CDR3 DNA reads TGTGCCAGCTCAACGGGGACAGTTTCGAACACTGAAGCTTTCTTT.

This clone occurred a few times. V usage is TRBV7-9 and J usage is TRBJ1-2; 7 bases are shared with TRBD1. J lost 8 bases, V lost 5 bases, and 11 bases had no gene match. This CDR3 region has 14 residues. CDR1 is SEHNR, CDR2 FQNEAQ, per germline (reference sequence). The CDR3 loop is CASSTGLTGRGYTF. The CDR3 DNA reads TGTGCCAGCAGCACCGGATTGACAGGGAGGGGCTACACCTTC.

This clone was counted a single time. The chain uses TRBV1 and TRBJ2-2; no check of the table's D call, TRBD1, against the DNA was made. TRBV1 is deemed a pseudogene. This CDR3 comprises 16 residues. DNA of the CDR3: TGCACCAGCAGCCCTGCAGGGGTTGTTAACACCGGGGAGCTGTTTTTT. This sequence encodes CTSSPAGVVNTGELFF.

The rearrangement links TRBV3-1 (or the pseudogene TRBV3-2) to TRBJ2-7, with 8 bases that match TRBD1. V shed 4 bases, J shed 6 bases, and the junction held 17 bases outside the gene matches. Per germline, CDR1 LGHDT and CDR2 YNNKEL (reference sequence). The CDR3 totals 17 residues. The CDR3 is CASSLAGGATKGGEQYF. The CDR3 nucleotides are TGTGCCAGCAGCCTAGCAGGGGGCGCCACGAAGGGTGGCGAGCAGTACTTC.

The CDR3: CASSFGRAGEVNYGYTF. CDR3 bases: TGTGCCAGCAGCTTTGGCCGGGCAGGGGAAGTGAACTATGGCTACACCTTC. The chain couples TRBV5-4 to TRBJ1-2, with D possibly being TRBD1 (6 bases). The CDR3 loop spans 17 amino acids. Germline CDR1 reads SGHNT; CDR2 reads YYREEE (reference sequence). V gave up 2 bases and J gave up 2 bases, with 19 bases separating them.

The chain joins TRBV7-2 to TRBJ1-4; D ambiguous. Germline V gene sequence: CDR1 SGHTA, CDR2 FQGNSA. V was clipped by 4 bases and J by 3 bases, with 12 bases between them. The CDR3 has 15 residues. DNA of the CDR3: TGTGCCAGCAGCTCTCCAGGCCCAGCTAATGAAAAACTGTTTTTT. Protein sequence: CASSSPGPANEKLFF.